One sample yielded the 17 T cell receptor beta chains listed below, sequenced in a study of T-cell memory formation after mild COVID-19. MiXCR, applied by TCRdb to the 5' RACE reads, yields one record per CDR3 protein. The sample has around 320,000 distinct CDR3 sequences, less than 20% seen once; the top ten hold about 21%. The material sequenced was PBMCs or a T cell subset sorted from them (not recorded which). These receptors came from a man between 18 and 35 years old who had mild COVID-19 (a few samples of this study predate the infection). Cell type and time point are not known.

J is TRBJ1-1 and V is TRBV6-6, with 11 bases matching TRBD1. The ends lost 7 bases at V and 10 bases at J; junction bases unmatched: 5. Germline CDR1 and CDR2: MNHNY and SVGAGI (reference sequence). The CDR3 consists of 12 residues. CDR3 coding DNA: TGTGCCAGCAACCGGGACAGGGGGAGAGCTTTCTTT. It translates to CASNRDRGRAFF.

This clonotype was seen a handful of times. The chain employs TRBV7-9 and TRBJ1-2; tentative D call: TRBD1 (6 bases). V lost 5 bases and J lost 4, with 17 bases in between. The CDR3 has 15 residues. Germline CDR1 SEHNR, CDR2 FQNEAQ (reference sequence). CDR3 DNA: TGTGCCAGCAGCCCCAGGGGAAAGAGGGGCTATGGCTACACCTTC. The encoded protein is CASSPRGKRGYGYTF.

The sample holds a few counts of this clonotype. The J gene is TRBJ2-1, the V gene TRBV21-1. TRBV21-1 is an annotated pseudogene. This CDR3 has 10 residues. The CDR3 nucleotides are TGTGCCATCAAGAGGTTGGAGCAGTTCTTC. This sequence encodes CAIKRLEQFF.

Only a few counts were recorded for this clonotype. V usage is TRBV6-2 or TRBV6-3 and J usage is TRBJ2-3, with D possibly being TRBD1 or TRBD2 (5 bases each). This CDR3 is 16 amino acids long. Looked up from germline, CDR1 is MNHEY and CDR2 is SVGEGT. Trimming cost V 0 bases and J 1 base, with 11 bases left between them. The CDR3 bases are TGTGCCAGCAGTTACTCAGGCAGAGGGGGCACAGATACGCAGTATTTT. Its translation is CASSYSGRGGTDTQYF.

This clonotype has a handful of counts. In DNA, the CDR3 is TGTGCCAGCAGCTCCCAGTCGAACCAAGAGACCCAGTACTTC. Translating it yields CASSSQSNQETQYF. The V call is TRBV7-9, the J call TRBJ2-5; D is ambiguous. The CDR3 covers 14 residues. V lost 4 bases, J lost 0 bases, and 9 bases lay in between. Germline CDR1 reads SEHNR; CDR2 reads FQNEAQ (reference sequence).

The chain uses TRBV29-1 and TRBJ2-3; 12 positions match TRBD1. The CDR3 spans 14 residues. Germline V CDR1 and CDR2: SQVTM, ANQGSEA. Trimming took 4 bases from V and 6 from J; bases not matched to a gene: 5. The CDR3 protein is CSVVLGQGADTQYF. CDR3 sequence (DNA): TGCAGCGTTGTGCTGGGACAGGGGGCGGATACGCAGTATTTT.

The V and J genes are TRBV20-1 and TRBJ1-1; weak D call: TRBD1 (5 bases). CDR1 DFQATT and CDR2 SNEGSKA come from the germline V gene (reference sequence). Trimming cost V 5 bases and J 6 bases, with 16 bases left between them. The CDR3 spans 13 residues. The CDR3 coding sequence is TGCAGTGCTGTTGGGGGGAGTAGTGCTGAAGCTTTCTTT. This encodes CSAVGGSSAEAFF.

V is TRBV19 and J is TRBJ1-5; TRBD1 agrees at 7 bases. J was trimmed by 6 bases and V by 7 bases; bases with no gene match: 21. CDR1 LNHDA and CDR2 SQIVND come from the germline V gene (reference sequence). This CDR3 spans 18 amino acids. Here the CDR3 DNA reads TGTGCCAGTAAATCTGATTATGTAAGAACAGGGGTAGTTCAGCCCCAGCATTTT. Protein: CASKSDYVRTGVVQPQHF.

This clonotype was found a few times. The chain links TRBV21-1 to TRBJ2-3; the D segment call TRBD2 is taken from the table without a DNA check. TRBV21-1 is given as a pseudogene. The CDR3 has 16 residues. The CDR3 DNA follows: TGTGCCAGCAGCAAGGCAGGCCCGAGGGTCACAGATACGCAGTATTTT. Protein product: CASSKAGPRVTDTQYF.

This clonotype was seen ten or more times. J is TRBJ2-7 and V is TRBV6-2 or TRBV6-3, with a tentative D call TRBD2 (6 bases). The CDR3 spans 17 residues. V was trimmed by 6 bases and J by 5 bases, leaving 26 bases between them. Per the germline V gene, CDR1 is MNHEY and CDR2 is SVGEGT. The CDR3 reads CASRPSTQAGGKDEQYV. In DNA form, the CDR3 reads TGTGCCAGCAGGCCTTCAACCCAGGCAGGAGGGAAGGACGAGCAGTACGTC.

There are a few counts of this clonotype. This chain connects TRBV27 to TRBJ2-2; possibly TRBD1 for D (5 bases). Germline values: CDR1 MNHEY, CDR2 SMNVEV (reference sequence). V lost 10 bases and J lost 7, with 16 bases in between. CDR3 length equals 13 residues. CDR3 amino acids: CANLRGHRGELFF. The CDR3 nucleotides are TGTGCCAACCTCAGAGGACACCGCGGGGAGCTGTTTTTT.

This chain links TRBV7-8 with TRBJ2-1; 8 bases line up with TRBD2. Germline trimming cut 4 bases from V and 6 bases from J; bases unmatched to any gene: 11. The V gene's germline CDR1 is SGHVS and CDR2 FQNEAQ. CDR3 length equals 16 residues. CDR3 nucleotide sequence: TGTGCCAGCAGCTCCCCGGGAGCGGGGGCGCGCAATGAGCAGTTCTTC. This encodes CASSSPGAGARNEQFF.

This rearrangement joins TRBV9 to TRBJ2-3; possibly TRBD2 for D (6 bases). The ends were cut back, 3 bases at V and 3 bases at J, with 20 bases in the middle. From germline, CDR1 is SGDLS and CDR2 YYNGEE. There are 17 residues in the CDR3. CDR3 sequence: CASSAEALRGTTDTQYF. CDR3 nucleotide sequence: TGTGCCAGCAGCGCTGAGGCCCTACGGGGGACGACAGATACGCAGTATTTT.

This clonotype was recorded a few times. The chain is built from TRBV9 and TRBJ2-3, with TRBD2 as a possible D gene (7 bases). The length of the CDR3 is 15 residues. V was trimmed by 0 bases and J by 4 bases, leaving 12 bases between them. The germline V gene has CDR1 SGDLS and CDR2 YYNGEE. CDR3 sequence reads: CASSVDGGGPDTQYF. The CDR3 DNA reads TGTGCCAGCAGCGTAGATGGGGGGGGCCCAGATACGCAGTATTTT. Using reference TRBV9 and TRBJ2-3 for the parts outside the CDR3, the full variable domain is DSGVTQTPKHLITATGQRVTLRCSPRSGDLSVYWYQQSLDQGLQFLIQYYNGEERAKGNILERFSAQQFPDLHSELNLSSLELGDSALYFCASSVDGGGPDTQYFGPGTRLTVL.

This rearrangement joins TRBV20-1 to TRBJ1-5; D is ambiguous. Germline V gives CDR1 DFQATT, CDR2 SNEGSKA (reference sequence). V was trimmed by 0 bases and J by 4 bases, leaving 10 bases between them. This CDR3 region has 14 residues. The CDR3 here is CSARDGAANQPQHF. The CDR3 region has the DNA TGCAGTGCTAGAGATGGAGCAGCTAATCAGCCCCAGCATTTT.

This clonotype showed up many times. The J gene is TRBJ2-2, the V gene TRBV5-1; possible D gene TRBD1, 6 bases. Germline lookup yields CDR1 SGHRS and CDR2 YFSETQ. CDR3 size: 14 residues. Deletions cut 0 bases from V and 4 bases from J, with 7 bases between. The DNA of the CDR3 is TGCGCCAGCAGCTTGGGACAGGCCACCGGGGAGCTGTTTTTT. Amino acid sequence: CASSLGQATGELFF.

The V and J genes are TRBV5-6 and TRBJ1-5; 8 nucleotides match TRBD1. The germline CDR1 and CDR2 sequences are SGHDT and YYEEEE. This CDR3 is built from 15 residues. V trimming: 3 bases; J trimming: 6 bases; junction bases outside the gene matches: 8. The CDR3 sequence: CASSSLDRVAQPQHF. DNA of the CDR3: TGTGCCAGCAGCTCCTTGGACAGGGTGGCTCAGCCCCAGCATTTT.